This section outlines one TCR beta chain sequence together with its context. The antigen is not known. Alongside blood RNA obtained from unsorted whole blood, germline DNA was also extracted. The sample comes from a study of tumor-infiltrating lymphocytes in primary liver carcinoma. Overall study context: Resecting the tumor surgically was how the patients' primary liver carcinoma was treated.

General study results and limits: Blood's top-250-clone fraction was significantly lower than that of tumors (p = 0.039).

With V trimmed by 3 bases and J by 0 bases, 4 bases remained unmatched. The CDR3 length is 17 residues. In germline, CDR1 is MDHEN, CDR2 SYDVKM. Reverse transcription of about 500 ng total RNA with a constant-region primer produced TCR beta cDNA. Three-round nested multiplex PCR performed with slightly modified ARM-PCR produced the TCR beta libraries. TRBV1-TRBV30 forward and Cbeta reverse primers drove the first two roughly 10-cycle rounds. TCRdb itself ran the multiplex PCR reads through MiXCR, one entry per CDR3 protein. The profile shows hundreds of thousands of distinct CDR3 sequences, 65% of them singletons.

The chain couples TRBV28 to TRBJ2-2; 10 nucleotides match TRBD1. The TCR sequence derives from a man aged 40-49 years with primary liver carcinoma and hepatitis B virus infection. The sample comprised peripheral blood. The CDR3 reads CASSFLGQGANTGELFF. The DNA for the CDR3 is TGTGCCAGCAGTTTTCTCGGACAGGGGGCGAACACCGGGGAGCTGTTTTTT.